The entry below gives a single T cell receptor (beta chain) sequence along with its context. Its matching antigen is unknown. This record belongs to a study of T cell responses to AZD1222 COVID-19 vaccine. CDR1 DFQATT and CDR2 SNEGSKA come from the germline V gene (reference sequence). V was clipped by 3 bases and J by 9 bases, with 15 bases between them. The CDR3 loop spans 13 amino acids. Study outcomes and limitations: The reported proportion of spike-specific TCRs targeting unmutated variant regions was nearly half.

This table comes from immunoSEQ multiplex PCR, and its TCRdb copy is limited to in-frame clones, with some not included. This sample yields about 130,000 clones, of which about nine tenths are seen a single time; about 1.1% belongs to the top ten. The TCR was taken from an adult who received the AZD1222 COVID-19 vaccine. Sequencing was performed on peripheral blood, taken 28 days after the second AZD1222 dose. This chain joins TRBV20-1 and TRBJ2-1; maybe TRBD2 (6 bases). CDR3 amino acids: CSASQVRRAEQFF. The CDR3 DNA is TGCAGTGCTAGTCAGGTGAGGAGGGCTGAGCAGTTCTTC.